The T cell receptor beta chain described here comes from a study of T cell changes during pregnancy in multiple sclerosis. Germline V gene sequence: CDR1 KGHSH, CDR2 LQKENI. Trimming removed 3 bases at V and 4 bases at J, with 12 bases between. There are 14 residues in the CDR3. Repertoires were generated with immunoSEQ multiplex PCR, while TCRdb's copy carries only in-frame clones and drops some. Of tens of thousands of clones in the sample, 85% to 95% are singletons; the top ten hold roughly 0.91%. V gene TRBV18 combines with J gene TRBJ1-2, with a tentative D call TRBD1 (5 bases). Sequencing used peripheral blood, obtained before pregnancy. The receptor's source is a female donor with multiple sclerosis, enrolled in a pregnancy study. Here the CDR3 reads CASSPTDSFYGYTF. In DNA form, the CDR3 reads TGTGCCAGCTCACCCACCGACAGCTTCTATGGCTACACCTTC.